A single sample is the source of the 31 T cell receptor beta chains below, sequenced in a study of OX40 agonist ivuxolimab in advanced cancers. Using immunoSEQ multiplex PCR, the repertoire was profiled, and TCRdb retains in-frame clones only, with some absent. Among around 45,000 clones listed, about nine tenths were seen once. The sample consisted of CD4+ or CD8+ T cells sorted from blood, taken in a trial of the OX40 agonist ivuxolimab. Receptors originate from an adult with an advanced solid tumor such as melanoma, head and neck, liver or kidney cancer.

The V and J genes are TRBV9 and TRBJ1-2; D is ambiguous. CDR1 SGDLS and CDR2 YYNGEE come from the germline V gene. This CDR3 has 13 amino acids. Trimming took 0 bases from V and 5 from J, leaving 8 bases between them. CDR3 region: CASSVASSYGYTF. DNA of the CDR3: TGTGCCAGCAGCGTAGCCAGTTCTTATGGCTACACCTTC.

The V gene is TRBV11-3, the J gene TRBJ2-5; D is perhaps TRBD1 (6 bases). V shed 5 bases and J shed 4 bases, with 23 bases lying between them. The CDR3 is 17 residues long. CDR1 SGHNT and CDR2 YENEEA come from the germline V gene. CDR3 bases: TGTGCCAGCAGCCCACGCGGTAGGGGGAGAGGGGGAGAGACCCAGTACTTC. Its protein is CASSPRGRGRGGETQYF.

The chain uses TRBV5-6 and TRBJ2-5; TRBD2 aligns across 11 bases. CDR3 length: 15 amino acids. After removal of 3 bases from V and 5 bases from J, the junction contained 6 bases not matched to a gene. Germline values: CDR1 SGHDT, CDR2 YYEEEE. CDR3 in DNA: TGTGCCAGCAGCTCGTTAGCGGGAGGGGGGGAGACCCAGTACTTC. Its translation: CASSSLAGGGETQYF.

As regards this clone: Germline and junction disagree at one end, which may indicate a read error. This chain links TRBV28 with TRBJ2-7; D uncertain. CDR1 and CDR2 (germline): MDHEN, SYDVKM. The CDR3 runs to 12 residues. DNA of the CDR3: TGTGCCAGCAGTCTCCTACTTTACGGGCAGTACTTC. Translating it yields CASSLLLYGQYF.

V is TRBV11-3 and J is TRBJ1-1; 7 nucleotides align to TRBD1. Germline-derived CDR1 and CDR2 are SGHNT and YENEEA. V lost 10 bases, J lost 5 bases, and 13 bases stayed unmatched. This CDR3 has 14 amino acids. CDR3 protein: CATATYRGETEAFF. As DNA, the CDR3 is TGTGCCACCGCTACTTACAGGGGAGAGACTGAAGCTTTCTTT.

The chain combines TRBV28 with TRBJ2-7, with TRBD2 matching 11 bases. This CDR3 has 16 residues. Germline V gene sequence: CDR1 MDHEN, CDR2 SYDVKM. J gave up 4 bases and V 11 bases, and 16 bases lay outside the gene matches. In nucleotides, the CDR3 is TGTGCCTCTACCCGGGCTAGCGGGAGGCCCGGATACGAGCAGTACTTC. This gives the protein CASTRASGRPGYEQYF. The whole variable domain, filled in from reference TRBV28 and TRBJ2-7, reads DVKVTQSSRYLVKRTGEKVFLECVQDMDHENMFWYRQDPGLGLRLIYFSYDVKMKEKGDIPEGYSVSREKKERFSLILESASTNQTSMYLCASTRASGRPGYEQYFGPGTRLTVT.

The CDR3 DNA reads TGTGCCAGCAATACGGGGGGACAGGGCGTCTACGAGCAGTACTTC. It is translated as CASNTGGQGVYEQYF. The chain joins TRBV6-5 to TRBJ2-7, with TRBD1 matching over 9 bases. Germline-derived CDR1 and CDR2 are MNHEY and SVGAGI. The CDR3 runs 15 residues. Trimming cost V 7 bases and J 3 bases; bases outside gene matches: 10.

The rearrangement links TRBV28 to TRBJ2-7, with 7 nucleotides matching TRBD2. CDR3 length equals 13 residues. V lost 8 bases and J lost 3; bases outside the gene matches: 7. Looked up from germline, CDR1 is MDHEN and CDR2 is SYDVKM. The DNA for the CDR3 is TGTGCCAGCGGAGCGGGACCCCACTACGAGCAGTACTTC. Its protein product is CASGAGPHYEQYF.

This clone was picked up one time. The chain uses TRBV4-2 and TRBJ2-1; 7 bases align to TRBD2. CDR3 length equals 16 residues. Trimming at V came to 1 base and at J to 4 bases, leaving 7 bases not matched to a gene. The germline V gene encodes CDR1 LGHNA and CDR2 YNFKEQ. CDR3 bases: TGTGCCAGCAGCCAAGTCGGCACTAGCGAGTACAATGAGCAGTTCTTC. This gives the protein CASSQVGTSEYNEQFF.

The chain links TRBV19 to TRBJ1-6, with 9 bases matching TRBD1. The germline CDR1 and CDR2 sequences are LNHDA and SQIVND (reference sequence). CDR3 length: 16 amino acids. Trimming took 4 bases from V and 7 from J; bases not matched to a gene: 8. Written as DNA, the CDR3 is TGTGCCAGTAGTACACTGGGACAGGGAAGCAATTCACCCCTCCACTTT. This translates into CASSTLGQGSNSPLHF.

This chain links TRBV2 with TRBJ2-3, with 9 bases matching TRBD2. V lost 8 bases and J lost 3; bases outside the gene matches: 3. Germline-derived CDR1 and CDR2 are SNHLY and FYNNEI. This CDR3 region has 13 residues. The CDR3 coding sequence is TGTGCCAGCCAAGCGGGAGGAACAGATACGCAGTATTTT. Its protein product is CASQAGGTDTQYF.

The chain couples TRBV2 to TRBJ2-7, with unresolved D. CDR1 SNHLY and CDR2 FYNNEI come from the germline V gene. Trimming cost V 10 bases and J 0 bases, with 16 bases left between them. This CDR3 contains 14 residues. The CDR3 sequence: CATREAPSSYEQYF. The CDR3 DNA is TGTGCCACTCGCGAGGCGCCCAGCTCCTACGAGCAGTACTTC.

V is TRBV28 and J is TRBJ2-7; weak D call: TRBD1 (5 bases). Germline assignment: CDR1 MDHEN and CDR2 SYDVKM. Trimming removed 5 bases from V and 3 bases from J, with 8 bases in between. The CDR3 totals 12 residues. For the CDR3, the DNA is TGTGCCAGCAGTCAGGGTTACTACGAGCAGTACTTC. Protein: CASSQGYYEQYF.

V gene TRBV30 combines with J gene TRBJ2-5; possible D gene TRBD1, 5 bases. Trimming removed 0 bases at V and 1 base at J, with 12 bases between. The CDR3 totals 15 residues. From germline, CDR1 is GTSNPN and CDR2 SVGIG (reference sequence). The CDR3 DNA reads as TGTGCCTGGAGTGTAGACAGCTATTTCCAAGAGACCCAGTACTTC. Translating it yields CAWSVDSYFQETQYF.

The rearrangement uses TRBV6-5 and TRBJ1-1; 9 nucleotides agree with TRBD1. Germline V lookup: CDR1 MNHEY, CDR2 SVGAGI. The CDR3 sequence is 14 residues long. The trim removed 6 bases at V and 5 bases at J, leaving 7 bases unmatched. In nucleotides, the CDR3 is TGTGCCAGCAGCGTATACAGGGGGCGAACTGAAGCTTTCTTT. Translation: CASSVYRGRTEAFF.

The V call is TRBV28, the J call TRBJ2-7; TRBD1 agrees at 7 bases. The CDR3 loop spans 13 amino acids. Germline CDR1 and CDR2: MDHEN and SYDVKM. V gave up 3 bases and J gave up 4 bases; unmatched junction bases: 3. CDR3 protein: CASSLGTEYEQYF. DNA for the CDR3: TGTGCCAGCAGTTTGGGGACAGAGTACGAGCAGTACTTC.

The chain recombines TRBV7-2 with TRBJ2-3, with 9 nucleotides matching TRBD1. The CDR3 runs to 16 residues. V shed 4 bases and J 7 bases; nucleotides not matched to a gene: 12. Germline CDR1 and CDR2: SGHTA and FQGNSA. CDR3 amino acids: CASSYYPGQGRNTQYF. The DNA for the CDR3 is TGTGCCAGCAGCTACTACCCGGGACAGGGACGTAATACGCAGTATTTT. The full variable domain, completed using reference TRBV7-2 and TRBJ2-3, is GAGVSQSPSNKVTEKGKDVELRCDPISGHTALYWYRQSLGQGLEFLIYFQGNSAPDKSGLPSDRFSAERTGGSVSTLTIQRTQQEDSAVYLCASSYYPGQGRNTQYFGPGTRLTVL.

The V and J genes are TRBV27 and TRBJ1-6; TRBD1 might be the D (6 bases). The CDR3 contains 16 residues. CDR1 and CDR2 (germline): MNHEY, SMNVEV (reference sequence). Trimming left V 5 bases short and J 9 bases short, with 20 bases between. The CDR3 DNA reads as TGTGCCAGCAGTAGGATTGTGGGGGCTGTTGGTTCACCCCTCCACTTT. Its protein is CASSRIVGAVGSPLHF.

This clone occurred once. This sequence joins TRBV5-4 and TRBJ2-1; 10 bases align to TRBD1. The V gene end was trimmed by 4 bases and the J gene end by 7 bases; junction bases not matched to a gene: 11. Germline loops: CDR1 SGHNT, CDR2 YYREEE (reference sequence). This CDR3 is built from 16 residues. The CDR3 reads CASSRGGTGAGNEQFF. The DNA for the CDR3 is TGTGCCAGCAGCCGGGGGGGGACAGGGGCGGGTAATGAGCAGTTCTTC.

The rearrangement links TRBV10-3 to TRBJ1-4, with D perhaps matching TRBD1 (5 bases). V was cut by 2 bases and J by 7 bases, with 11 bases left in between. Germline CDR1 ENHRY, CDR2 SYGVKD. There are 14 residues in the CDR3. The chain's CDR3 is CAISEAQVGEKLFF. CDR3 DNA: TGTGCCATCAGTGAGGCACAGGTGGGTGAAAAACTGTTTTTT.

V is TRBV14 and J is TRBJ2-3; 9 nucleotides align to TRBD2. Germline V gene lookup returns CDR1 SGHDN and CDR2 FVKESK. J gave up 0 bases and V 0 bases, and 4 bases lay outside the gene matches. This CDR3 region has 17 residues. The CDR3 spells CASSQERTSVSTDTQYF. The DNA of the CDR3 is TGTGCCAGCAGCCAAGAAAGGACTAGCGTTAGCACAGATACGCAGTATTTT.

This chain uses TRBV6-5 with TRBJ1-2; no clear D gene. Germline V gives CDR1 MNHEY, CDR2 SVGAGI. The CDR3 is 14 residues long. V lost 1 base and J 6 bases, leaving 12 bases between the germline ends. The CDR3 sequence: CASSYLTRENGYTF. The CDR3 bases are TGTGCCAGCAGTTACTTGACAAGGGAGAATGGCTACACCTTC.

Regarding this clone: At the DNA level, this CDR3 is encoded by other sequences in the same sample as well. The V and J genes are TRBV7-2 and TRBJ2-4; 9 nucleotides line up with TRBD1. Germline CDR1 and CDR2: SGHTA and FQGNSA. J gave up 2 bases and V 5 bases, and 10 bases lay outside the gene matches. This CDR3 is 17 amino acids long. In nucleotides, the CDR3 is TGTGCCAGCAGCCAATTATCGGGACAGGGTACCAAAAACATTCAGTACTTC. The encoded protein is CASSQLSGQGTKNIQYF. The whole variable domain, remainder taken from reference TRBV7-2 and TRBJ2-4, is GAGVSQSPSNKVTEKGKDVELRCDPISGHTALYWYRQSLGQGLEFLIYFQGNSAPDKSGLPSDRFSAERTGGSVSTLTIQRTQQEDSAVYLCASSQLSGQGTKNIQYFGAGTRLSVL.

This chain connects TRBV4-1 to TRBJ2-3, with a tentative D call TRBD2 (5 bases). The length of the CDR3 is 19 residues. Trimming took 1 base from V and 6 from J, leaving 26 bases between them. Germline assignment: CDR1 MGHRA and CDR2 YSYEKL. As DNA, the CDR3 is TGCGCCAGCAGCCAAGTCCTCCGAGGGCCGGGGTACAAGCGGGATACGCAGTATTTT. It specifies CASSQVLRGPGYKRDTQYF.

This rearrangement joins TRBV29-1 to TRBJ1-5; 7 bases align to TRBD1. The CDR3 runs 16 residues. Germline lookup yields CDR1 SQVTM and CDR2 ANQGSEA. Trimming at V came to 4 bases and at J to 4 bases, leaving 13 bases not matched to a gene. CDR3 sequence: CSVVSGATGINQPQHF. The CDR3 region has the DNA TGCAGCGTTGTCTCCGGGGCGACAGGGATTAATCAGCCCCAGCATTTT.

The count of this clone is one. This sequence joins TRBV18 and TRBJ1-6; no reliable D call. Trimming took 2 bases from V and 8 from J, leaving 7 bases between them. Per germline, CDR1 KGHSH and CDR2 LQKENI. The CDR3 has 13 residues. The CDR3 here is CASSPGQDSPLHF. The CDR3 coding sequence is TGTGCCAGCTCACCAGGGCAGGATTCACCCCTCCACTTT.

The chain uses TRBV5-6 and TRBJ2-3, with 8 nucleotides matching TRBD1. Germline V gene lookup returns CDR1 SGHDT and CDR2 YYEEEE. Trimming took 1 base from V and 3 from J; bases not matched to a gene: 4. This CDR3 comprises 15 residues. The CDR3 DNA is TGTGCCAGCAGCTTGCTGGACAGGGTAACAGATACGCAGTATTTT. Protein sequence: CASSLLDRVTDTQYF. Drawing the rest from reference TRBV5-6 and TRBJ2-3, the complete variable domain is DAGVTQSPTHLIKTRGQQVTLRCSPKSGHDTVSWYQQALGQGPQFIFQYYEEEERQRGNFPDRFSGHQFPNYSSELNVNALLLGDSALYLCASSLLDRVTDTQYFGPGTRLTVL.

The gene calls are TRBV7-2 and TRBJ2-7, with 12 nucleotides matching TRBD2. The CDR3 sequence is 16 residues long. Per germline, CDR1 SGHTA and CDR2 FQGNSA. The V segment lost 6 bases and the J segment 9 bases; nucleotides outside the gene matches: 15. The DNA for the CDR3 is TGTGCCAGCAGTTTTTTAACTAGCGGGAGGACTACGAGGCAGTACTTC. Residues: CASSFLTSGRTTRQYF. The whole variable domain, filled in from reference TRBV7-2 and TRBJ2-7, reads GAGVSQSPSNKVTEKGKDVELRCDPISGHTALYWYRQSLGQGLEFLIYFQGNSAPDKSGLPSDRFSAERTGGSVSTLTIQRTQQEDSAVYLCASSFLTSGRTTRQYFGPGTRLTVT.

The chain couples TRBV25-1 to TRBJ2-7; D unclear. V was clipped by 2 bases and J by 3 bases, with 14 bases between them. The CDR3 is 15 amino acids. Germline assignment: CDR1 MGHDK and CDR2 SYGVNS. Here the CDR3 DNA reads TGTGCCAGCAGTGAACGGTTTGGGATTAGCTACGAGCAGTACTTC. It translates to CASSERFGISYEQYF.

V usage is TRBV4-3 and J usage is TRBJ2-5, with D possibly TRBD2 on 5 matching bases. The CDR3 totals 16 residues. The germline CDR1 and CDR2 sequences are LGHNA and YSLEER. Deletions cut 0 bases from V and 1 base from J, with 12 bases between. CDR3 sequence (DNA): TGCGCCAGCAGCCAAGATGCTACTAGAGGCCAAGAGACCCAGTACTTC. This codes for CASSQDATRGQETQYF.

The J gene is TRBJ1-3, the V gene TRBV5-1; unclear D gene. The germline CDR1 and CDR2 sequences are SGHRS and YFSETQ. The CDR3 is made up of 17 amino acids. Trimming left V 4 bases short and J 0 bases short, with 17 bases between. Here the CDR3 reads CASSQSPLSYSGNTIYF. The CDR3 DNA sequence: TGCGCCAGCAGCCAAAGCCCACTTTCCTACTCTGGAAACACCATATATTTT. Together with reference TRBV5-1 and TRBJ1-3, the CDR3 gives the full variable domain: KAGVTQTPRYLIKTRGQQVTLSCSPISGHRSVSWYQQTPGQGLQFLFEYFSETQRNKGNFPGRFSGRQFSNSRSEMNVSTLELGDSALYLCASSQSPLSYSGNTIYFGEGSWLTVV.